This paragraph reports one T cell receptor (beta chain). The sample has other DNA sequences that encode this CDR3 too. Trimming pared 2 bases from V and 7 bases from J, leaving 6 bases between. The CDR3 sequence is 13 residues long. Germline loops: CDR1 MGHDK, CDR2 SYGVNS. The data were obtained in a study of blood T cell repertoires in COVID-19. Assay: immunoSEQ multiplex PCR; the TCRdb copy retains only in-frame clones and omits some. The sample has 90,000 to 120,000 clones; almost 85% are singletons. The sequencing sample was made of peripheral blood. The V call is TRBV25-1, the J call TRBJ1-6; possibly TRBD1 for D (5 bases). This receptor was obtained from a human donor in a cohort sampled during active COVID-19. CDR3 sequence (DNA): TGTGCCAGCAGTGAACAGGGAAATTCACCCCTCCACTTT. Protein product: CASSEQGNSPLHF.